The following is a T cell receptor (beta chain) sequence with its context. The antigen is not known. The data originate from a study of neoadjuvant nivolumab and ipilimumab in lung cancer. General study results and limits: TCR richness and clonality were higher in tumors than adjacent uninvolved lung.

Assay: immunoSEQ multiplex PCR; the TCRdb copy retains only in-frame clones and omits some. The sample shows around 21,000 clones, 82% of them seen only once. Trimming cost V 0 bases and J 4 bases, with 5 bases left between them. This CDR3 comprises 12 residues. CDR1 SGHDT and CDR2 YYEEEE come from the germline V gene. V usage is TRBV5-6 and J usage is TRBJ2-7; D uncertain. The sequences come from peripheral blood, collected before neoadjuvant nivolumab, alone or with ipilimumab. This sequence originates from an adult with non-small cell lung cancer. For the CDR3, the DNA is TGTGCCAGCAGCTTGGGTGTATACGAGCAGTACTTC. Translating gives CASSLGVYEQYF.